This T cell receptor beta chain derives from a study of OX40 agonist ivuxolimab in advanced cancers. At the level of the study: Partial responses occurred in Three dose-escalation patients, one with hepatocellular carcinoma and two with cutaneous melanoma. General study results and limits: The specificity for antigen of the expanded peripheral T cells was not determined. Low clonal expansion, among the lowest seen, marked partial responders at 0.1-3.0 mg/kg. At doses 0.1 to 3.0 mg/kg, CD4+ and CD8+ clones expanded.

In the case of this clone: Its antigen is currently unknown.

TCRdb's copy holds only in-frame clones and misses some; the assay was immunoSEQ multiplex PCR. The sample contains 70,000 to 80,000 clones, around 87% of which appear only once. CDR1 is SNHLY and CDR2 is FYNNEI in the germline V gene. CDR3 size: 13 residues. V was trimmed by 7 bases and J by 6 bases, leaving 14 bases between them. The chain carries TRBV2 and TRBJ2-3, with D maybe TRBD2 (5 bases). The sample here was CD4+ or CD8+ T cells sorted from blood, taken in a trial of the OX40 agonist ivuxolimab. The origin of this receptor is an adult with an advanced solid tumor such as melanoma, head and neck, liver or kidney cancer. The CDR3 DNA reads TGTGCCAGCATGAACGGGGTCGGGGATACGCAGTATTTT. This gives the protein CASMNGVGDTQYF.